The 22 T cell receptor beta chains listed next were all sequenced from one sample in a study of T cells in Graves' hyperthyroidism and ophthalmopathy. RNA transcripts yielded amplified TCR beta CDR3 regions. TCR CDR3 regions were first amplified by RT-PCR with HTBI primers. In TCRdb, the multiplex PCR reads were re-called with MiXCR into one record per CDR3 protein. The profile covers fewer than 600,000 distinct CDR3 sequences, with approximately 14% appearing a single time and about 14% taken by the ten largest. Sequencing was carried out using blood. These receptors came from a woman in her 40s with Graves' hyperthyroidism.

The genes are TRBV3-1 and TRBJ2-4, with 9 bases lining up with TRBD2. CDR3 length equals 17 residues. Trimming took 2 bases from V and 2 from J; bases not matched to a gene: 7. Germline V lookup: CDR1 LGHDT, CDR2 YNNKEL (reference sequence). The CDR3 DNA is TGTGCCAGCAGCCAACTAGCGGGAAAGAGGTCCAAAAACATTCAGTACTTC. Its translation: CASSQLAGKRSKNIQYF.

This clonotype was seen repeatedly, ten times or more. This chain connects TRBV6-1 to TRBJ2-7; 13 bases map to TRBD2. V lost 6 bases to trimming and J lost 6 bases; unmatched junction nucleotides: 8. The length of the CDR3 is 15 residues. Per germline, CDR1 MNHNS and CDR2 SASEGT. The CDR3: CASRLTSGRALEQYF. CDR3 sequence (DNA): TGTGCCAGCAGACTCACTAGCGGGAGGGCCCTCGAGCAGTACTTC.

The sample holds a few counts of this clonotype. This chain joins TRBV4-1 and TRBJ2-3; D is undetermined. Trimming left V 1 base short and J 4 bases short, with 12 bases between. Germline CDR1 is MGHRA and CDR2 is YSYEKL. The CDR3 length is 15 residues. CDR3 sequence: CASSQVPSGADTQYF. The DNA of the CDR3 is TGCGCCAGCAGCCAAGTACCATCTGGGGCAGATACGCAGTATTTT.

This clonotype was observed at least ten times. The rearrangement uses TRBV20-1 and TRBJ2-7; perhaps D is TRBD1 or TRBD2 (7 bases each). CDR3 length: 17 residues. V was shortened by 6 bases and J by 0 bases, with 24 bases between the two germline ends. Germline V CDR1 and CDR2: DFQATT, SNEGSKA (reference sequence). Written as DNA, the CDR3 is TGCAGTGCAGTCGCAGGGGGGCGGGGGTTGAGCTCCTACGAGCAGTACTTC. It translates to CSAVAGGRGLSSYEQYF.

This clonotype was observed many times. The chain carries TRBV6-1 and TRBJ1-2; tentative D call: TRBD1 (5 bases). Germline V gene data show CDR1 as MNHNS and CDR2 as SASEGT. The ends were cut back, 5 bases at V and 1 base at J, with 11 bases in the middle. CDR3 length: 14 amino acids. CDR3 nucleotides: TGTGCCAGCAGTTGGGACGGCTTTAACTATGGCTACACCTTC. Translated, it gives CASSWDGFNYGYTF.

The V call is TRBV5-6, the J call TRBJ1-5, with TRBD1 matching over 10 bases. V lost 0 bases, J lost 10 bases, and 4 bases stayed unmatched. The V gene's germline CDR1 is SGHDT and CDR2 YYEEEE. The CDR3 consists of 14 residues. The CDR3 sequence: CASSLGQGAHPQHF. The CDR3 nucleotides are TGTGCCAGCAGCTTGGGACAGGGGGCTCATCCCCAGCATTTT.

The chain is built from TRBV10-1 and TRBJ2-1; 11 positions match TRBD2. J lost 9 bases, V lost 6 bases, and 4 bases had no gene match. Germline V CDR1 and CDR2: WNHNN, SYGVQD (reference sequence). The CDR3 has 13 amino acids. CDR3 DNA: TGCGCCAGCAGCGTAGCGGGAGGGATTGAGCAGTTCTTC. This sequence encodes CASSVAGGIEQFF.

This clonotype was observed a few times. This rearrangement joins TRBV29-1 to TRBJ1-4, with 7 bases lining up with TRBD1. The germline CDR1 and CDR2 sequences are SQVTM and ANQGSEA. The CDR3 loop spans 14 amino acids. Germline trimming cut 6 bases from V and 3 bases from J; bases unmatched to any gene: 7. The CDR3 DNA reads as TGCAGCGTCAGGGGGTTGCTATCTAATGAAAAACTGTTTTTT. Amino acid sequence: CSVRGLLSNEKLFF.

The chain is built from TRBV5-4 and TRBJ2-7, with 16 bases fitting TRBD2. The germline gives CDR1 SGHNT, CDR2 YYREEE (reference sequence). CDR3 length: 15 amino acids. V lost 4 bases, J lost 5 bases, and 3 bases stayed unmatched. This chain's CDR3 is CASSGTSGRAHEQYF. The CDR3 bases are TGTGCCAGCAGCGGGACTAGCGGGAGGGCGCACGAGCAGTACTTC.

Only a few counts were recorded for this clonotype. V and J are TRBV5-5 and TRBJ2-7, with 7 nucleotides matching TRBD1. This CDR3 has 15 residues. V dropped 5 bases and J dropped 1; count of bases not matched to a gene: 9. CDR1 is SGHKS, CDR2 YYEKEE, per germline (reference sequence). CDR3 sequence: CASSLTGAPSYEQYF. DNA for the CDR3: TGTGCCAGCAGTCTTACAGGGGCCCCGTCCTACGAGCAGTACTTC.

This clonotype was seen at least ten times. This rearrangement joins TRBV6-1 to TRBJ2-3, with 7 bases that match TRBD1. Unmatched junction bases numbered 10, after V lost 7 bases and J lost 0 bases. CDR3 length: 16 amino acids. CDR1 is MNHNS, CDR2 SASEGT, per germline. The CDR3 DNA sequence: TGTGCCAGCAAACCTGGACAGGCGAGTAGCACAGATACGCAGTATTTT. Residues: CASKPGQASSTDTQYF.

At least ten counts were recorded for this clonotype. The CDR3 loop is CASSVSHQETQYF. CDR3 DNA sequence: TGTGCCAGCAGTGTTTCCCACCAAGAGACCCAGTACTTC. The chain recombines TRBV6-1 with TRBJ2-5; D unclear. The CDR3 contains 13 residues. Trimming cost V 4 bases and J 0 bases, with 6 bases left between them. Germline CDR1 reads MNHNS; CDR2 reads SASEGT.

This clonotype was observed many times. V usage is TRBV3-1 and J usage is TRBJ1-2; D is unresolved. CDR1 and CDR2 (germline): LGHDT, YNNKEL (reference sequence). Trimming took 4 bases from V and 8 from J, leaving 14 bases between them. The CDR3 sequence is 13 residues long. The CDR3 sequence is CASSLPGSRGYTF. In nucleotides, the CDR3 is TGTGCCAGCAGCCTACCCGGAAGCCGGGGCTACACCTTC.

This clonotype was seen many times. This sequence joins TRBV20-1 and TRBJ2-6; unclear D gene. The germline CDR1 and CDR2 sequences are DFQATT and SNEGSKA (reference sequence). V was trimmed by 3 bases and J by 2 bases, leaving 5 bases between them. The CDR3 covers 13 residues. The CDR3 DNA reads TGCAGTGCTAGCGTGGCTGGGGCCAACGTCCTGACTTTC. The encoded protein is CSASVAGANVLTF.

The table lists this clonotype with many counts. The chain uses TRBV7-8 and TRBJ2-1; no clear D. V was clipped by 5 bases and J by 0 bases, with 11 bases between them. The germline V gene has CDR1 SGHVS and CDR2 FQNEAQ. CDR3 length: 15 residues. CDR3 protein: CASSPINSSYNEQFF. The DNA for the CDR3 is TGTGCCAGCAGCCCTATAAATAGCTCCTACAATGAGCAGTTCTTC.

This clonotype was recorded many times. The rearrangement uses TRBV3-1 and TRBJ2-3; a weak D match, TRBD2 (5 bases). Per the germline V gene, CDR1 is LGHDT and CDR2 is YNNKEL (reference sequence). CDR3 length equals 15 residues. The ends were cut back, 1 base at V and 6 bases at J, with 14 bases in the middle. The CDR3 protein is CASSQVPSPGDTQYF. The CDR3 DNA sequence: TGTGCCAGCAGCCAAGTTCCTAGCCCGGGGGATACGCAGTATTTT.

This clonotype came up many times. V usage is TRBV10-3 and J usage is TRBJ2-3; TRBD1 matches at 9 bases. CDR1 is ENHRY and CDR2 is SYGVKD in the germline V gene. With 6 bases clipped from V and 3 bases from J, the junction kept 4 bases outside the gene matches. The CDR3 spans 14 residues. CDR3 DNA sequence: TGTGCCATCAGGGGGACAGGGACGACAGATACGCAGTATTTT. This sequence encodes CAIRGTGTTDTQYF.

This clonotype was found many times. The chain recombines TRBV3-1 with TRBJ2-5; D not resolved. The V gene's germline CDR1 is LGHDT and CDR2 YNNKEL (reference sequence). The V gene lost 1 base and the J gene lost 2 bases, with 8 bases spanning the gap. The CDR3 extends over 14 amino acids. CDR3 amino acids: CASSQVAVQETQYF. In DNA, the CDR3 is TGTGCCAGCAGCCAAGTGGCAGTTCAAGAGACCCAGTACTTC.

Notes on this clonotype: This may arise from a read error, as a much more abundant clone is one base away. The V call is TRBV7-6, the J call TRBJ2-7; D not resolved. The germline CDR1 and CDR2 sequences are SGHVS and FNYEAQ. The CDR3 totals 11 residues. Trimming removed 1 base from V and 7 bases from J, with 5 bases in between. The CDR3 loop is CASSLEQEQYF. The CDR3 DNA reads as TGTGCCAGCAGCTTAGAGCAGGAGCAGTACTTC.

This clonotype was detected ten times or more. V is TRBV11-2 and J is TRBJ2-5; D gene uncertain. CDR1 is SGHAT, CDR2 FQNNGV, per germline. Trimming took off 5 bases at V and 3 bases at J, with 16 bases between the two ends. The CDR3 is 15 amino acids. The CDR3 region has the DNA TGTGCCAGCAGCCCCCGGATGCGCCCTGAAGAGACCCAGTACTTC. This translates into CASSPRMRPEETQYF.

In its sample, this clonotype was seen many times. This chain connects TRBV6-1 to TRBJ2-3; 8 nucleotides line up with TRBD1. J lost 1 base, V lost 6 bases, and 9 bases had no gene match. CDR1 and CDR2 (germline): MNHNS, SASEGT. The CDR3 sequence is 16 residues long. The CDR3: CASSPRTGRRTDTQYF. The DNA for the CDR3 is TGTGCCAGCAGCCCCAGGACAGGGAGACGCACAGATACGCAGTATTTT.

This clonotype came up many times. V gene TRBV4-2 combines with J gene TRBJ2-5; 11 nucleotides line up with TRBD2. The CDR3 is made up of 17 amino acids. Unmatched junction bases numbered 5, after V lost 0 bases and J lost 2 bases. The germline V gene has CDR1 LGHNA and CDR2 YNFKEQ. The CDR3 DNA follows: TGTGCCAGCAGCCAAGAGTGGGCTAGCGGGAGGCAAGAGACCCAGTACTTC. It translates to CASSQEWASGRQETQYF.